This T cell receptor (beta chain) originates from a study of OX40 agonist ivuxolimab in advanced cancers. Trimming at V came to 6 bases and at J to 4 bases, leaving 4 bases not matched to a gene. CDR3 length: 13 residues. Germline assignment: CDR1 MNHNS and CDR2 SASEGT. The protocol was immunoSEQ multiplex PCR, while the TCRdb copy is restricted to in-frame clones and leaves out a portion. The profile shows some 80,000 clones, 75% to 90% of them singletons. The sequence derives from an adult with an advanced solid tumor such as melanoma, head and neck, liver or kidney cancer. This rearrangement joins TRBV6-1 to TRBJ1-1; TRBD1 matches at 8 bases. Here the sequenced sample was CD4+ or CD8+ T cells sorted from blood, taken in a trial of the OX40 agonist ivuxolimab. CDR3 sequence reads: CASSAQGGTEAFF. CDR3 nucleotide sequence: TGTGCCAGCAGCGCACAGGGGGGCACTGAAGCTTTCTTT.